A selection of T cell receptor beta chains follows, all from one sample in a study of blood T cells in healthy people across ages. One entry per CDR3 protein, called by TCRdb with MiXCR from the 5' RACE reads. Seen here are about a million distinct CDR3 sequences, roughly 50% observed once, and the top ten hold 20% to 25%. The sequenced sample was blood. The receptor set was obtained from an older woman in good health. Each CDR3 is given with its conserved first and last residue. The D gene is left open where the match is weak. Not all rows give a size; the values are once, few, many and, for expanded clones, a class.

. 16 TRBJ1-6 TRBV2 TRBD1 TGTGCCAGCAGACCCACGGACAGGGCCCGGTTTGGACCCCTCCACTTT CASRPTDRARFGPLHF
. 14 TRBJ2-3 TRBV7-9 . TGTGCCGGCAGCTTACAGGGTAGCACAGATACGCAGTATTTT CAGSLQGSTDTQYF
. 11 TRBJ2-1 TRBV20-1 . TGCAGTGCTGGGGGTCTCTATGAGCAGTTCTTC CSAGGLYEQFF
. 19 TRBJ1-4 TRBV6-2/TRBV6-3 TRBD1 TGTGCCAGCAGTGGGGACAGGGAAGAGGGGTCATTGCGGCGAGAAAAACTGTTTTTT CASSGDREEGSLRREKLFF
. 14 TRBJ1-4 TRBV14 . TGTGCCAGCAGCCCCGGACGGTTGACTGAAAAACTGTTTTTT CASSPGRLTEKLFF
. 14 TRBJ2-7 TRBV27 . TGTGCCAGCAAGGAAGCGGAGCCCTACAATGAGCAGTACTTC CASKEAEPYNEQYF
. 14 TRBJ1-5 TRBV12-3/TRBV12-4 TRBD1 TGTGCCAGCAGGGGACAGGGGGGCAATCAGCCCCAGCATTTT CASRGQGGNQPQHF
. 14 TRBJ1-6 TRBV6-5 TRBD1 TGTGCCAGCACTACACAGGGGGATAATTCACCCCTCCACTTT CASTTQGDNSPLHF
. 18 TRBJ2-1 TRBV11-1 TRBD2 TGTGCCAGCAGCCCGGGGGGTTGGGGGAGGAACTCCTACAATGAGCAGTTCTTC CASSPGGWGRNSYNEQFF
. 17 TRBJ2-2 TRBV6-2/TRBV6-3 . TGTGCCAGCAGCCCTAGGAGAGGGCAGGGAAACACCGGGGAGCTGTTTTTT CASSPRRGQGNTGELFF
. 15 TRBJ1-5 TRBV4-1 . TGCGCCAGCAGCCAGGGTACAGGCGGTAGACAGCCCCAGCATTTT CASSQGTGGRQPQHF
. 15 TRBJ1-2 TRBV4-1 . TGCGCCAGCAGCCAAGAGGAACGGATGAACTATGGCTACACCTTC CASSQEERMNYGYTF
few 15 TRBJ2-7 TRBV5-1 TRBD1 TGCGCCAGCAGCTTGGAAGGGACAGGGAATAACGAGCAGTACTTC CASSLEGTGNNEQYF
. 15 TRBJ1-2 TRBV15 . TGTGCCACCAGCAGAGACTTCGGACAGATCTATGGCTACACCTTC CATSRDFGQIYGYTF
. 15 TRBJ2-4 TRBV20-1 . TGCAGTGCCCCGGGTGCACACTTAGCCAAAAACATTCAGTACTTC CSAPGAHLAKNIQYF
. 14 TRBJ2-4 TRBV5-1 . TGCGCCAGCAGCTTGGAACAGGAGTTTGACATTCAGTACTTC CASSLEQEFDIQYF
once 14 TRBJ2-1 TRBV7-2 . TGTGCCAGCAGCCTGGTCGGGGACCGGTATGAGCAGTTCTTC CASSLVGDRYEQFF
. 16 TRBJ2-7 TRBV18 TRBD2 TGTGCCAGCTCCTGGGATAGCGGGAAGGTAACCTACGAGCAGTACTTC CASSWDSGKVTYEQYF
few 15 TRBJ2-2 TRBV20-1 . TGCAGTGCTAGAGATAGCTCGAAGATTCTCGGGGAGCTGTTTTTT CSARDSSKILGELFF
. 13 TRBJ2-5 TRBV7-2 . TGTGCCAGCAGCTTTGGGATTGACAAGACCCAGTACTTC CASSFGIDKTQYF